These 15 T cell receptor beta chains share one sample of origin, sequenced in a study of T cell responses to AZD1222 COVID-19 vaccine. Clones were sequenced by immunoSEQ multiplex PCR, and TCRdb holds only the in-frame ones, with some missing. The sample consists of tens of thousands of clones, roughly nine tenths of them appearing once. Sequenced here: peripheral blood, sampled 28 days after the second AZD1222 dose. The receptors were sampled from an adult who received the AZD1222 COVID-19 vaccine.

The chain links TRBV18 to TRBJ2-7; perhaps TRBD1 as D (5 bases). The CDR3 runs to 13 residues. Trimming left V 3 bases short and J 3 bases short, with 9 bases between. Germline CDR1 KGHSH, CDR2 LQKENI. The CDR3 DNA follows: TGTGCCAGCTCACCGAGGACAAACTACGAGCAGTACTTC. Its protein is CASSPRTNYEQYF.

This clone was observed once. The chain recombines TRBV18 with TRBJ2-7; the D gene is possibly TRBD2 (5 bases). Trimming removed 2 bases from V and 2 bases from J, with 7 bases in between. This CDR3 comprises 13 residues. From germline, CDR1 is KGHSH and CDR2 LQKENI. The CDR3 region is CASSPASPYEQYF. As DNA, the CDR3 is TGTGCCAGCTCACCAGCTAGCCCCTACGAGCAGTACTTC.

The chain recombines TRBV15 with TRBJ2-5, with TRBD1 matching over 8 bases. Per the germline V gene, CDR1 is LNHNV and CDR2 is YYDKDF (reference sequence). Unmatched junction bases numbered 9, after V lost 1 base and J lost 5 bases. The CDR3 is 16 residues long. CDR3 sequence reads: CATSRARTGSSETQYF. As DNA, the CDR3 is TGTGCCACCAGCAGAGCGCGGACAGGGTCCTCGGAGACCCAGTACTTC.

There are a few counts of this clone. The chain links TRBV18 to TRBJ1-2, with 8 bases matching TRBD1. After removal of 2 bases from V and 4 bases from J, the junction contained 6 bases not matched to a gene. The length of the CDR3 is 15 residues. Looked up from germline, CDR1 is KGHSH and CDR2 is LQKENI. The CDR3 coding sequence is TGTGCCAGCTCACCAGCCGCGACAGGGGTCTATGGCTACACCTTC. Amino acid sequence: CASSPAATGVYGYTF.

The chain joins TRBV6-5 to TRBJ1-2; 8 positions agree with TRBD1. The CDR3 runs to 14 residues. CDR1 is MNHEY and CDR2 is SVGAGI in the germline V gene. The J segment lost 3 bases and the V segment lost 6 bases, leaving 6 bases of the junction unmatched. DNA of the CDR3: TGTGCCAGCAGGAAAACGGGACAGGACTATGGCTACACCTTC. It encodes CASRKTGQDYGYTF.

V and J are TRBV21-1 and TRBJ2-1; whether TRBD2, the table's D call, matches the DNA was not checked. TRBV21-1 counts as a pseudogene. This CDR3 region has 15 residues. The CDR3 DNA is TGTGCCAGCAGCAAGTTGCCAATAGGAGACAATGAGCAGTTCTTC. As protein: CASSKLPIGDNEQFF.

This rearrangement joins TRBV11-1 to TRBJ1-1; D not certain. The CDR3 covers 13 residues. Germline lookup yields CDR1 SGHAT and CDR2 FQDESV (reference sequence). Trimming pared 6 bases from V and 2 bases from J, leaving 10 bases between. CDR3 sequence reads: CASRYETNTEAFF. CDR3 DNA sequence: TGTGCCAGCAGATACGAAACAAACACTGAAGCTTTCTTT.

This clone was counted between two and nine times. CDR3 amino acids: CASSPQQGYGYTF. The CDR3 DNA reads as TGTGCCAGCAGCCCCCAACAGGGGTATGGCTACACCTTC. The chain has TRBV11-2 and TRBJ1-2; TRBD1 aligns across 7 bases. The germline CDR1 and CDR2 sequences are SGHAT and FQNNGV. V shed 5 bases and J 5 bases; nucleotides not matched to a gene: 5. The CDR3 spans 13 residues. Together with reference TRBV11-2 and TRBJ1-2, the CDR3 gives the full variable domain: EAGVAQSPRYKIIEKRQSVAFWCNPISGHATLYWYQQILGQGPKLLIQFQNNGVVDDSQLPKDRFSAERLKGVDSTLKIQPAKLEDSAVYLCASSPQQGYGYTFGSGTRLTVV.

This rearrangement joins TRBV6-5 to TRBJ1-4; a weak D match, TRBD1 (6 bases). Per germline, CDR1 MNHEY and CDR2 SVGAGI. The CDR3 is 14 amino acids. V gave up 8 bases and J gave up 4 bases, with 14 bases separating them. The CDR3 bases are TGTGCCAGCGGTACCACAGGGATTAATGAAAAACTGTTTTTT. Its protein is CASGTTGINEKLFF.

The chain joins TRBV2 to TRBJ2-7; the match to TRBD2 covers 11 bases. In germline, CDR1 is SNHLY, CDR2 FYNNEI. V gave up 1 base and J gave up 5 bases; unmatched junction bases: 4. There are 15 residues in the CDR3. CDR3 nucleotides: TGTGCCAGCAGTGAAGTTGGGACTAGCGGCCACGAGCAGTACTTC. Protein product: CASSEVGTSGHEQYF. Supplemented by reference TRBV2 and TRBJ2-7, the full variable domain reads EPEVTQTPSHQVTQMGQEVILRCVPISNHLYFYWYRQILGQKVEFLVSFYNNEISEKSEIFDDQFSVERPDGSNFTLKIRSTKLEDSAMYFCASSEVGTSGHEQYFGPGTRLTVT.

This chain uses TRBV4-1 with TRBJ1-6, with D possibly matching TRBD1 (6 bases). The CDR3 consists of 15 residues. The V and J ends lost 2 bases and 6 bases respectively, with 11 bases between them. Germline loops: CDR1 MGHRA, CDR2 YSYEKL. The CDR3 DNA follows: TGCGCCAGCAGCCAATCCGGACAGCCTAATTCACCCCTCCACTTT. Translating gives CASSQSGQPNSPLHF.

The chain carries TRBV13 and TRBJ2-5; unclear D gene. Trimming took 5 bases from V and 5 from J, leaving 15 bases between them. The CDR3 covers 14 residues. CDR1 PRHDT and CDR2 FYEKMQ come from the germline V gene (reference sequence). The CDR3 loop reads CASSESSSGETQYF. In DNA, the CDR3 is TGTGCCAGCAGCGAATCAAGCTCCGGGGAGACCCAGTACTTC. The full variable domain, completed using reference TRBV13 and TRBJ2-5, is AAGVIQSPRHLIKEKRETATLKCYPIPRHDTVYWYQQGPGQDPQFLISFYEKMQSDKGSIPDRFSAQQFSDYHSELNMSSLELGDSALYFCASSESSSGETQYFGPGTRLLVL.

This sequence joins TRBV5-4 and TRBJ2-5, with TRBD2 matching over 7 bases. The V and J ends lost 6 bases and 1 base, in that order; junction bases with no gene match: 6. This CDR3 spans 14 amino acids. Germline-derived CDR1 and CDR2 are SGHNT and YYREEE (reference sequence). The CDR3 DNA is TGTGCCAGCACCCCCGGGGGGACCCAAGAGACCCAGTACTTC. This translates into CASTPGGTQETQYF.

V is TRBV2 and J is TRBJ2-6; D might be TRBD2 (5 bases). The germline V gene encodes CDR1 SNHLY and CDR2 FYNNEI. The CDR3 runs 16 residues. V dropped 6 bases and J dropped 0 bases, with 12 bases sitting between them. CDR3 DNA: TGTGCCAGCAGGGAGACTCGGGGCTCTGGGGCCAACGTCCTGACTTTC. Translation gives CASRETRGSGANVLTF. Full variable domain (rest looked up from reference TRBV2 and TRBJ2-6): EPEVTQTPSHQVTQMGQEVILRCVPISNHLYFYWYRQILGQKVEFLVSFYNNEISEKSEIFDDQFSVERPDGSNFTLKIRSTKLEDSAMYFCASRETRGSGANVLTFGAGSRLTVL.

The CDR3 loop is CASSQDGSREAFF. The CDR3 DNA reads TGTGCCAGCAGCCAAGATGGATCCCGAGAAGCTTTCTTT. V is TRBV3-1 (or the pseudogene TRBV3-2) and J is TRBJ1-1; D gene ambiguous. The V end lost 0 bases, the J end lost 8 bases, and 10 bases lay between the germline ends. Germline CDR1 is LGHDT and CDR2 is YNNKEL (reference sequence). The CDR3 sequence is 13 residues long.